One sample yielded the 24 T cell receptor beta chains listed below, sequenced in a study of T-cell reconstitution after alpha-beta-depleted transplantation in children. For TCRbeta, the library was prepared with unique molecular identifiers. Each CDR3 protein is one row after TCRdb ran MiXCR on the PCR reads. The table includes around 700,000 distinct CDR3 sequences, approximately 14% detected once. The material was PBMCs, obtained before TCRalphabeta/CD19-depleted stem cell transplant. The source is a girl aged 2 to 10 with congenital amegakaryocytic thrombocytopenia, due to receive a stem cell transplant.

The V and J genes are TRBV27 and TRBJ1-2; D perhaps matches TRBD1 (6 bases). The CDR3 runs to 14 residues. V was pared by 7 bases and J by 7 bases, with 19 bases between. Germline loops: CDR1 MNHEY, CDR2 SMNVEV (reference sequence). Here the CDR3 reads CASTISRDIPGYTF. The CDR3 coding sequence is TGTGCCAGCACCATCTCACGGGACATCCCTGGCTACACCTTC.

In the case of this clonotype: This may come from a read error, since a much larger clone is one base off. The gene calls are TRBV29-1 and TRBJ2-5, with D perhaps TRBD2 (6 bases). Looked up from germline, CDR1 is SQVTM and CDR2 is ANQGSEA. CDR3 length: 15 amino acids. In nucleotides, the CDR3 is TGCAGCGTCCGCCCCCGGCTAGCGAAAAGGGAGACCCGGTACTTC. The encoded protein is CSVRPRLAKRETRYF.

The rearrangement joins TRBV20-1 to TRBJ1-6; D possibly corresponds to TRBD1 (5 bases). Between the trimmed V and J ends, which lost 1 base and 9 bases, there was a span of 16 bases. The CDR3 is made up of 15 amino acids. CDR1 is DFQATT, CDR2 SNEGSKA, per germline (reference sequence). Here the CDR3 DNA reads TGCAGTGCTAGAGGCGGGCAGGGAGGGAGTTCACCCCTCCACTTT. This gives the protein CSARGGQGGSSPLHF.

This clonotype has at least ten counts. This chain links TRBV5-1 with TRBJ2-1; 14 bases match TRBD2. Trimming removed 4 bases from V and 9 bases from J; junction bases left unmatched: 9. Germline V gives CDR1 SGHRS, CDR2 YFSETQ. CDR3 length equals 16 residues. CDR3 nucleotides: TGCGCCAGCAGCCCAGGGACTAGCGGGAGTGGTTTTGAGCAGTTCTTC. This encodes CASSPGTSGSGFEQFF.

This clonotype was seen at least ten times. This chain uses TRBV7-8 with TRBJ1-2; D call uncertain. Trimming pared 4 bases from V and 4 bases from J, leaving 13 bases between. The V gene's germline CDR1 is SGHVS and CDR2 FQNEAQ. The CDR3 is made up of 14 amino acids. The CDR3 DNA reads as TGTGCCAGCAGCTCCCCCGGGCTCCTCTATGGCTACACCTTC. It encodes CASSSPGLLYGYTF.

This clonotype has more than one count but fewer than ten. This sequence joins TRBV20-1 and TRBJ2-1, with D unclear. V lost 0 bases to trimming and J lost 3 bases, with 9 bases between them. The germline CDR1 and CDR2 sequences are DFQATT and SNEGSKA (reference sequence). The CDR3 runs 14 residues. CDR3 in DNA: TGCAGTGCTAGAGATAAACTACGCTACAATGAGCAGTTCTTC. Translating it yields CSARDKLRYNEQFF.

This clonotype occurred a few times. The gene calls are TRBV10-3 and TRBJ2-7; D tentatively reads TRBD1 or TRBD2 (5 bases each). The V gene lost 4 bases and the J gene lost 0 bases, with 13 bases spanning the gap. This CDR3 comprises 15 residues. Germline lookup yields CDR1 ENHRY and CDR2 SYGVKD. The CDR3 region is CAISVGLANSYEQYF. The CDR3 DNA reads TGTGCCATCAGTGTGGGGCTAGCCAACTCCTACGAGCAGTACTTC.

This clonotype appeared many times. This chain joins TRBV20-1 and TRBJ2-7; 8 bases are a match to TRBD2. With V trimmed by 0 bases and J by 2 bases, 6 bases remained unmatched. Germline V gives CDR1 DFQATT, CDR2 SNEGSKA (reference sequence). This CDR3 comprises 15 residues. The CDR3 sequence: CSARDGTRATYEQYF. As DNA, the CDR3 is TGCAGTGCTAGAGATGGGACTAGGGCAACCTACGAGCAGTACTTC.

This clonotype was seen at least ten times. This chain connects TRBV12-3 or TRBV12-4 to TRBJ2-7; D is possibly TRBD1 (5 bases). The CDR3 is made up of 12 amino acids. V lost 6 bases and J 6 bases, leaving 12 bases between the germline ends. In DNA form, the CDR3 reads TGTGCCAGCAGCCCAGGGTTACCCGAGCAGTACTTC. It translates to CASSPGLPEQYF.

V and J are TRBV11-3 and TRBJ2-3; tentatively, D is TRBD2 (6 bases). Germline V gene data show CDR1 as SGHNT and CDR2 as YENEEA. Trimming cost V 5 bases and J 8 bases, with 20 bases left between them. The CDR3 is made up of 15 amino acids. CDR3 in DNA: TGTGCCAGCAGCCCGTCTTTCGGGAGTAGCGTTACGCAGTATTTT. Translation: CASSPSFGSSVTQYF.

This clonotype came up many times. The chain joins TRBV20-1 to TRBJ1-1; D is unresolved. The V gene lost 4 bases and the J gene lost 2 bases, with 11 bases spanning the gap. CDR1 is DFQATT and CDR2 is SNEGSKA in the germline V gene (reference sequence). This CDR3 comprises 13 residues. CDR3 DNA sequence: TGCAGTGCTAAGGTCGGGTCTAACACTGAAGCTTTCTTT. Encoded protein: CSAKVGSNTEAFF.

This clonotype was detected ten times or more. The chain recombines TRBV7-2 with TRBJ2-7, with D perhaps matching TRBD2 (7 bases). The germline gives CDR1 SGHTA, CDR2 FQGNSA. Between the trimmed V and J ends, which lost 3 bases and 2 bases, there was a span of 11 bases. The CDR3 runs to 14 residues. CDR3 region: CASSLGGLAYEQYF. The CDR3 bases are TGTGCCAGCAGCTTGGGGGGGCTCGCCTACGAGCAGTACTTC.

The chain joins TRBV7-6 to TRBJ2-1; D unresolved. Trimming took 5 bases from V and 4 from J, leaving 12 bases between them. CDR3 length: 14 residues. Germline CDR1 and CDR2: SGHVS and FNYEAQ. This CDR3 is CASSRRTAYNEQFF. In DNA, the CDR3 is TGTGCCAGCAGCCGCCGGACGGCGTACAATGAGCAGTTCTTC.

The chain carries TRBV5-1 and TRBJ1-2; TRBD1 matches at 7 bases. The germline gives CDR1 SGHRS, CDR2 YFSETQ. The CDR3 loop spans 14 amino acids. Trimming removed 5 bases from V and 0 bases from J; junction bases left unmatched: 4. CDR3 sequence: CASSEGATNYGYTF. The CDR3 coding sequence is TGCGCCAGCAGTGAGGGGGCGACTAACTATGGCTACACCTTC.

This clonotype was detected ten times or more. The genes are TRBV2 and TRBJ2-5, with unresolved D. In germline, CDR1 is SNHLY, CDR2 FYNNEI. V was cut by 10 bases and J by 5 bases, with 8 bases left in between. The CDR3 has 10 amino acids. CDR3 amino acids: CATNLETQYF. DNA for the CDR3: TGTGCCACCAACCTCGAGACCCAGTACTTC.

This clonotype was seen a handful of times. The chain joins TRBV20-1 to TRBJ2-3; D is uncertain. The CDR3 totals 13 residues. Germline V gene sequence: CDR1 DFQATT, CDR2 SNEGSKA (reference sequence). Deletions cut 5 bases from V and 4 bases from J, with 13 bases between. CDR3 bases: TGCAGTGCTTTTATAAGGGCGGCAGATACGCAGTATTTT. This sequence encodes CSAFIRAADTQYF.

This clonotype was observed at least ten times. The chain recombines TRBV20-1 with TRBJ2-1, with a tentative D call TRBD2 (5 bases). V was pared by 3 bases and J by 2 bases, with 11 bases between. Germline V lookup: CDR1 DFQATT, CDR2 SNEGSKA (reference sequence). CDR3 length equals 14 residues. The CDR3 spells CSASGRMAYNEQFF. The CDR3 coding sequence is TGCAGTGCTAGTGGGAGAATGGCCTACAATGAGCAGTTCTTC.

Only a few counts were recorded for this clonotype. The rearrangement links TRBV7-9 to TRBJ2-5, with 8 bases identical to TRBD1. The CDR3 spans 17 residues. The germline V gene encodes CDR1 SEHNR and CDR2 FQNEAQ (reference sequence). The V and J ends lost 1 base and 4 bases, in that order; junction bases with no gene match: 11. The CDR3 DNA sequence: TGTGCCAGCAGCTTAGTCTCCGGGACAGGCGACCGAGAGACCCAGTACTTC. It encodes CASSLVSGTGDRETQYF.

In this sample, this clonotype turned up many times. This sequence joins TRBV29-1 and TRBJ2-3; TRBD1 or TRBD2 may be the D gene (5 bases each). Trimming took off 5 bases at V and 5 bases at J, with 17 bases between the two ends. The CDR3 sequence is 14 residues long. The germline V gene encodes CDR1 SQVTM and CDR2 ANQGSEA. Here the CDR3 reads CSVPQGRAGDTQYF. The DNA for the CDR3 is TGCAGCGTTCCCCAGGGAAGGGCGGGAGATACGCAGTATTTT.

The table lists this clonotype with a few counts. V gene TRBV10-3 combines with J gene TRBJ2-7, with 8 bases identical to TRBD2. Unmatched junction bases numbered 5, after V lost 7 bases and J lost 3 bases. Germline CDR1 and CDR2: ENHRY and SYGVKD. The CDR3 length is 13 residues. The CDR3 spells CAITREGRYEQYF. The CDR3 DNA follows: TGTGCCATCACCCGGGAGGGCCGCTACGAGCAGTACTTC.

This clonotype came up many times. This sequence joins TRBV5-1 and TRBJ2-1, with D perhaps matching TRBD1 (6 bases). The V gene's germline CDR1 is SGHRS and CDR2 YFSETQ. V lost 0 bases to trimming and J lost 8 bases, with 15 bases between them. This CDR3 has 15 residues. The CDR3 here is CASSLARVQGDEQFF. The CDR3 nucleotides read TGCGCCAGCAGCTTGGCCCGGGTACAGGGAGATGAGCAGTTCTTC.

This clonotype was picked up many times. The chain employs TRBV6-2 or TRBV6-3 and TRBJ2-1; maybe TRBD2 (5 bases). Trimming removed 5 bases from V and 10 bases from J, with 18 bases in between. The CDR3 is 14 residues long. CDR1 is MNHEY and CDR2 is SVGEGT in the germline V gene. In nucleotides, the CDR3 is TGTGCCAGCAGTCCACCCGAAGACTACGGGGAGCAGTTCTTC. It is translated as CASSPPEDYGEQFF.

This clonotype was seen at least ten times. This chain uses TRBV9 with TRBJ2-3; TRBD1 matches at 9 bases. Germline CDR1 is SGDLS and CDR2 is YYNGEE. The V segment lost 2 bases and the J segment 2 bases; nucleotides outside the gene matches: 6. The CDR3 totals 16 residues. CDR3 nucleotides: TGTGCCAGCAGCGTCTTGGGACAGGGATACACAGATACGCAGTATTTT. Residues: CASSVLGQGYTDTQYF. The complete variable domain, with remaining parts taken from reference TRBV9 and TRBJ2-3, reads DSGVTQTPKHLITATGQRVTLRCSPRSGDLSVYWYQQSLDQGLQFLIQYYNGEERAKGNILERFSAQQFPDLHSELNLSSLELGDSALYFCASSVLGQGYTDTQYFGPGTRLTVL.

This clonotype was recorded at least ten times. This chain joins TRBV5-1 and TRBJ2-7, with D perhaps matching TRBD2 (5 bases). Trimming removed 6 bases from V and 1 base from J, with 11 bases in between. This CDR3 spans 13 amino acids. Per the germline V gene, CDR1 is SGHRS and CDR2 is YFSETQ. The CDR3 nucleotides are TGCGCCAGCACGAGGGAGTCTTCCTACGAGCAGTACTTC. It translates to CASTRESSYEQYF.